This T cell receptor (beta chain) was observed in a study of shared clonotypes between healthy human individuals. Study-wide results and limits: The represented genetic and exposure-history diversity was limited by the small number of donors.

Template amounts of about 270 ng DNA, approximately 30,000 T cell genomes, were employed in unsorted PBMC replicate PCRs. Sequencing was performed with immunoSEQ multiplex PCR; in TCRdb, only in-frame clones are kept and a portion is missing. The sample contains about 450,000 clones, around 75% of which appear only once. As to this clone: Its antigen is undetermined. The sample carries other DNA sequences with the same CDR3.

V was clipped by 4 bases and J by 2 bases, with 3 bases between them. Germline V lookup: CDR1 SNHLY, CDR2 FYNNEI. This CDR3 is 12 amino acids long. Material: PBMCs. The TCR sequence derives from a woman aged 35 to 49 in good health. Some clones in this sample may be carry-over from other donors' samples. The V and J genes are TRBV2 and TRBJ1-5; no clear D gene. The CDR3 loop reads CASSGGNQPQHF. The CDR3 bases are TGTGCCAGCAGTGGGGGCAATCAGCCCCAGCATTTT.